A selection of T cell receptor beta chains follows, all from one sample in a study of metastatic and nonmetastatic thyroid tumors. TCRdb ran MiXCR on the PCR reads. The sample has about 85,000 clones, approximately 9% seen once. The sample taken for sequencing was blood. The receptors shown here come from a female donor with papillary thyroid cancer or a benign thyroid nodule (not recorded which). Some clones in this sample may be carry-over from other donors' samples. The CDR3 runs from the conserved cysteine through the conserved F or W. The order of the fields is clone size, D gene, J gene, V gene, CDR3 DNA, CDR3 protein. D genes are given only for firm matches. Size values are once, few and many counts, or a class for expanded clones, and some rows have none.

clone size: many; D gene: TRBD1; J gene: TRBJ2-1; V gene: TRBV7-9; CDR3 DNA: TGTGCCAGCAGCCTACCGGGACAGTACAATGAGCAGTTCTTC; CDR3 protein: CASSLPGQYNEQFF
clone size: many; D gene: NA; J gene: TRBJ2-7; V gene: TRBV29-1; CDR3 DNA: TGCAGCGTTGAAGATGGGCAGGAGACCTACGAGCAGTACTTC; CDR3 protein: CSVEDGQETYEQYF
clone size: many; D gene: NA; J gene: TRBJ2-3; V gene: TRBV2; CDR3 DNA: TGTGCCAGCAGTGAAGCTTCGGGGTTGGGGACAGATACGCAGTATTTT; CDR3 protein: CASSEASGLGTDTQYF
clone size: many; D gene: NA; J gene: TRBJ1-5; V gene: TRBV20-1; CDR3 DNA: TGCAGTGCTAGAGTACCACGGGGGGATAGCAATCAGCCCCAGCATTTT; CDR3 protein: CSARVPRGDSNQPQHF
clone size: NA; D gene: NA; J gene: TRBJ2-2; V gene: TRBV6-1; CDR3 DNA: TGTGCCAGCAGTGGTAAGGGGCGCGCGAACACCGGGGAGCTGTTTTTT; CDR3 protein: CASSGKGRANTGELFF
clone size: many; D gene: TRBD1; J gene: TRBJ2-7; V gene: TRBV5-5; CDR3 DNA: TGTGCCAGCGCAACAGGGGAAAAATACGAGCAGTACTTC; CDR3 protein: CASATGEKYEQYF
clone size: many; D gene: NA; J gene: TRBJ2-5; V gene: TRBV6-5; CDR3 DNA: TGTGCCAGCAGTTACGATTACATCGAGACCCAGTACTTC; CDR3 protein: CASSYDYIETQYF
clone size: NA; D gene: TRBD1; J gene: TRBJ2-3; V gene: TRBV5-1; CDR3 DNA: TGCTCCAGCAGCTCGGCAGGAGGACAGGGGGCTGAAGATACGCAGTATTTT; CDR3 protein: CSSSSAGGQGAEDTQYF
clone size: few; D gene: NA; J gene: TRBJ1-2; V gene: TRBV5-4; CDR3 DNA: TGTGCCAGCAGCTCCGAGACTAACTATGGCTACACCTTC; CDR3 protein: CASSSETNYGYTF
clone size: many; D gene: NA; J gene: TRBJ2-3; V gene: TRBV4-2; CDR3 DNA: TGTGCCAGCAGCCAAGATTTGGCAGGGGGGGCAGATACGCAGTATTTT; CDR3 protein: CASSQDLAGGADTQYF
clone size: NA; D gene: TRBD1; J gene: TRBJ2-7; V gene: TRBV6-1; CDR3 DNA: TGTGCCAGCAGACGGGACAGCTCCTCCTACGAGCAGTACTTC; CDR3 protein: CASRRDSSSYEQYF
clone size: many; D gene: NA; J gene: TRBJ1-1; V gene: TRBV7-6; CDR3 DNA: TGTGCCAGCAGCTTGCGGCAAGGCGGCACTGAAGCTTTCTTT; CDR3 protein: CASSLRQGGTEAFF
clone size: many; D gene: TRBD1; J gene: TRBJ2-2; V gene: TRBV19; CDR3 DNA: TGTGCCACCCAAAGACAGGGAGACACCGGGGAGCTGTTTTTT; CDR3 protein: CATQRQGDTGELFF
clone size: NA; D gene: NA; J gene: TRBJ2-1; V gene: TRBV9; CDR3 DNA: TGTGCCAGCGGCCCTGGGGACAATGATCAGTTCTTC; CDR3 protein: CASGPGDNDQFF
clone size: few; D gene: NA; J gene: TRBJ1-2; V gene: TRBV6-1; CDR3 DNA: TGTGCCAGCAGGGGGATCGGGACACTTGGGGGGCCCTATGGCTACACCTTC; CDR3 protein: CASRGIGTLGGPYGYTF
clone size: many; D gene: NA; J gene: TRBJ1-5; V gene: TRBV12-3/TRBV12-4; CDR3 DNA: TGTGCCAGCAGTTTATCTCCGGGAAGTCAGCCCCAGCATTTT; CDR3 protein: CASSLSPGSQPQHF
clone size: many; D gene: NA; J gene: TRBJ1-4; V gene: TRBV5-1; CDR3 DNA: TGCGCCAGCAGCTTGCCGACAGCTACTAATGAAAAACTGTTTTTT; CDR3 protein: CASSLPTATNEKLFF
clone size: few; D gene: NA; J gene: TRBJ2-3; V gene: TRBV9; CDR3 DNA: TGTGCCAGCAGCCCGGACCTTTTTCGAGATACGCAGTATTTT; CDR3 protein: CASSPDLFRDTQYF
clone size: many; D gene: TRBD1; J gene: TRBJ2-3; V gene: TRBV28; CDR3 DNA: TGTGCCAGCAGTTATTGGTCCGGGACAGGGTCAGATACGCAGTATTTT; CDR3 protein: CASSYWSGTGSDTQYF
clone size: few; D gene: NA; J gene: TRBJ1-2; V gene: TRBV6-2/TRBV6-3; CDR3 DNA: TGTGCCAGCGTGGACCCCCAAGCGGCCCCCTTGCGCGGCTACACCTTC; CDR3 protein: CASVDPQAAPLRGYTF
clone size: many; D gene: TRBD1; J gene: TRBJ1-5; V gene: TRBV11-1; CDR3 DNA: TGTGCCAGCAGCTTAGGGACAGGGGAGGTTGGCAATCAGCCCCAGCATTTT; CDR3 protein: CASSLGTGEVGNQPQHF
clone size: many; D gene: NA; J gene: TRBJ1-3; V gene: TRBV5-1; CDR3 DNA: TGCGCCAGCAGCCTCACCTGGGGGATCGTCTCTGGAAACACCATATATTTT; CDR3 protein: CASSLTWGIVSGNTIYF
clone size: many; D gene: NA; J gene: TRBJ1-3; V gene: TRBV5-8; CDR3 DNA: TGTGCCGGCAGCTTGGACAGTGGAAACACCATATATTTT; CDR3 protein: CAGSLDSGNTIYF
clone size: many; D gene: TRBD1; J gene: TRBJ2-2; V gene: TRBV14; CDR3 DNA: TGTGCCAGCAGCCAAGATGTTGCTAGGACAGGGCGTTACACCGGGGAGCTGTTTTTT; CDR3 protein: CASSQDVARTGRYTGELFF
clone size: NA; D gene: TRBD1; J gene: TRBJ2-5; V gene: TRBV10-2; CDR3 DNA: TGCGCCAGCAGAGACGGACAGGGGAGAGAGACCCAGTACTTC; CDR3 protein: CASRDGQGRETQYF
clone size: many; D gene: NA; J gene: TRBJ1-4; V gene: TRBV20-1; CDR3 DNA: TGCAGTGCTATCCCTCATGGGGGTGAAAAACTGTTTTTT; CDR3 protein: CSAIPHGGEKLFF
clone size: many; D gene: TRBD1; J gene: TRBJ1-2; V gene: TRBV20-1; CDR3 DNA: TGCAGTGCTATTCAGGGGGCTCCGACTAACTATGGCTACACCTTC; CDR3 protein: CSAIQGAPTNYGYTF
clone size: many; D gene: TRBD1; J gene: TRBJ2-7; V gene: TRBV10-3; CDR3 DNA: TGTGCCATCAGTGAGAACCCGGGACAGGGTTACTACGAGCAGTACTTC; CDR3 protein: CAISENPGQGYYEQYF
clone size: NA; D gene: TRBD1; J gene: TRBJ2-7; V gene: TRBV24-1; CDR3 DNA: TGTGCCACCAGTGATCACAGGGGGAACTCCTACGAGCAGTACTTC; CDR3 protein: CATSDHRGNSYEQYF
clone size: few; D gene: NA; J gene: TRBJ2-7; V gene: TRBV29-1; CDR3 DNA: TGCAGCGTTGACAGGGGCCCTTTCACCTACGAGCAGTACTTC; CDR3 protein: CSVDRGPFTYEQYF
clone size: many; D gene: NA; J gene: TRBJ2-6; V gene: TRBV6-1; CDR3 DNA: TGTGCCAGCAGTGAGGGCTCTGGGGCCAACGTCCTGACTTTC; CDR3 protein: CASSEGSGANVLTF